Sequencing of this T cell receptor beta chain was carried out in a study of CD8+ T cells in alopecia areata. In the study overall: A regimen of oral tofacitinib, 5 to 10 mg twice daily, was given to treated patients.

TCR sequencing used cDNA made by reverse transcription of extracted RNA. Profiled with immunoSEQ multiplex PCR; TCRdb holds only in-frame clones, not every one. This sample has about 69,000 clones, with approximately 58% found just once. The germline V gene has CDR1 SGDLS and CDR2 YYNGEE. V shed 0 bases and J shed 0 bases, with 6 bases lying between them. There are 15 residues in the CDR3. Whole-study results and caveats: Sequences from scalp samples also cover resident alphabeta T cells of normal skin. Clonality in lesional scalp, especially alopecia totalis/universalis, exceeded that of normal scalp. Unlike in mice, where it was clearer, TCR sharing across patients was less clear, possibly HLA-related.

Details on this clone: Its antigen is as yet unknown.

The rearrangement links TRBV9 to TRBJ1-4; D is uncertain. This clonotype was sampled from a human donor with alopecia areata. The material was CD8+ T cells sorted from blood, obtained at week 0. In DNA form, the CDR3 reads TGTGCCAGCAGCGTAGGAGGCTCAACTAATGAAAAACTGTTTTTT. Protein product: CASSVGGSTNEKLFF.